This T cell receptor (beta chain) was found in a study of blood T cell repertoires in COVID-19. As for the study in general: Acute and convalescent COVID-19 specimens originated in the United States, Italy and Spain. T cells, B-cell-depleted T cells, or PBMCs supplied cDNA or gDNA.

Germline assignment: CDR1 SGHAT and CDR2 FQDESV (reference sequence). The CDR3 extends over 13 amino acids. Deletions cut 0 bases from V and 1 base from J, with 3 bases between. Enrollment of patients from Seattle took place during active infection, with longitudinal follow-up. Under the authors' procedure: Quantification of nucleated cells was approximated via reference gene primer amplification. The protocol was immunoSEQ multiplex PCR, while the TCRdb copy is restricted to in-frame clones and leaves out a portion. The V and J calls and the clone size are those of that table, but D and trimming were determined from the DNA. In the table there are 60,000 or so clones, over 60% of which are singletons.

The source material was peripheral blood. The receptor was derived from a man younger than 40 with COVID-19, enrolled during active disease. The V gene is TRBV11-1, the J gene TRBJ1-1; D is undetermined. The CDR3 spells CASSLAANTEAFF. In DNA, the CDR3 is TGTGCCAGCAGCTTAGCGGCGAACACTGAAGCTTTCTTT.